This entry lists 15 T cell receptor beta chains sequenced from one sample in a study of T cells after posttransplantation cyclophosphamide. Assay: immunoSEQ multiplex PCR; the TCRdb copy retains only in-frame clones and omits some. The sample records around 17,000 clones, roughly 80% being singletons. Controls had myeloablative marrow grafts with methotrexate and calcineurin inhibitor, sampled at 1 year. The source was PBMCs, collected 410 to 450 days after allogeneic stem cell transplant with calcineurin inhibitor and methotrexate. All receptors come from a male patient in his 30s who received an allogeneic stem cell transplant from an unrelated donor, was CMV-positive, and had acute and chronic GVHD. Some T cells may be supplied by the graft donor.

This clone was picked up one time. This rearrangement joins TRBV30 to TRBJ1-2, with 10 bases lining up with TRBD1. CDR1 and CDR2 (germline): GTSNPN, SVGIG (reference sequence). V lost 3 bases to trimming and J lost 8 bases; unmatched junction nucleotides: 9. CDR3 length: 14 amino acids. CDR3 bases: TGTGCCTGGAGACCGGGACAGGGGCCCCCGGGCTACACCTTC. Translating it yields CAWRPGQGPPGYTF.

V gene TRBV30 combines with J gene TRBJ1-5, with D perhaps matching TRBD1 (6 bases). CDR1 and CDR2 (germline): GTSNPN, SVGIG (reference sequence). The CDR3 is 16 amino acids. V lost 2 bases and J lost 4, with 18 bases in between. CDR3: CAWSISGGAGNQPQHF. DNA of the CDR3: TGTGCCTGGAGTATATCCGGGGGGGCAGGTAATCAGCCCCAGCATTTT.

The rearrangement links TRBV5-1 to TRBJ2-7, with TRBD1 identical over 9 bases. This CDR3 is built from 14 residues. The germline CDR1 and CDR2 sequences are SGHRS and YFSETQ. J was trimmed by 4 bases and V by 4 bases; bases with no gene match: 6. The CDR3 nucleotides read TGCGCCAGCAGCCCCGGACAGGGGCGGTACGAGCAGTACTTC. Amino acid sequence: CASSPGQGRYEQYF.

In nucleotides, the CDR3 is TGCAGCGTTGGACAGGGGGTTTTATACGAGCAGTACTTC. The encoded protein is CSVGQGVLYEQYF. The chain couples TRBV29-1 to TRBJ2-7, with 9 bases that match TRBD1. Trimming cost V 4 bases and J 4 bases; bases outside gene matches: 5. This CDR3 has 13 amino acids. Germline V CDR1 and CDR2: SQVTM, ANQGSEA.

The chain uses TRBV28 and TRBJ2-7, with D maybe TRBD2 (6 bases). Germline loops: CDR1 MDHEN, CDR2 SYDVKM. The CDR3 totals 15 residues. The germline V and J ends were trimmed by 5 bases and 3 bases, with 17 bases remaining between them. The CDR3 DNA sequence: TGTGCCAGCAGTCCCCCCGGACGGACTAACTACGAGCAGTACTTC. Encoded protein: CASSPPGRTNYEQYF.

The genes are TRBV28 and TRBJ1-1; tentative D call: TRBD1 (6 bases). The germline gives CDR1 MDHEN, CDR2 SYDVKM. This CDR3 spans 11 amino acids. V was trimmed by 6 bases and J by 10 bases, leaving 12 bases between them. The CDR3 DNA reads TGTGCCAGCAGCAGGACAGTCGGAGCTTTCTTT. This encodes CASSRTVGAFF.

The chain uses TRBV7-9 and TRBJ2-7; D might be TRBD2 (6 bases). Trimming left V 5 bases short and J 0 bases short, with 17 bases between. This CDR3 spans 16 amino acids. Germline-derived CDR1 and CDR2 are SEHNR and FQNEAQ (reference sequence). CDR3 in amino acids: CASSLGQSGPSYEQYF. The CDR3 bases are TGTGCCAGCAGCCTAGGGCAAAGCGGGCCCTCCTACGAGCAGTACTTC.

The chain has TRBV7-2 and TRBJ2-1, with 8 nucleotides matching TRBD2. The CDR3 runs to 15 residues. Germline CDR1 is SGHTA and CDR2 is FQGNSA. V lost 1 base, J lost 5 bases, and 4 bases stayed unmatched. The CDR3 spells CASSLDLSGDNEQFF. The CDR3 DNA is TGTGCCAGCAGCTTAGATCTTAGCGGGGACAATGAGCAGTTCTTC.

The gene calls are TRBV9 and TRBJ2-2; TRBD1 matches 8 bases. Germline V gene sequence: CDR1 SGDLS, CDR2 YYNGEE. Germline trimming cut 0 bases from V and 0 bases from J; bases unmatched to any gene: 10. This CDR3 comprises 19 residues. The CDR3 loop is CASSVGPQTGAANTGELFF. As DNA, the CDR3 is TGTGCCAGCAGCGTAGGGCCCCAGACAGGGGCCGCGAACACCGGGGAGCTGTTTTTT.

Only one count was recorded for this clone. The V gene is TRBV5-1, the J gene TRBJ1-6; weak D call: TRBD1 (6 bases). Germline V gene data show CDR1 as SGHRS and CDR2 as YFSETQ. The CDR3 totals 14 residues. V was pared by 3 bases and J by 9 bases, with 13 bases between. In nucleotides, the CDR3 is TGCGCCAGCAGCTGGGGACAATTCGGTTCACCCCTCCACTTT. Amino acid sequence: CASSWGQFGSPLHF.

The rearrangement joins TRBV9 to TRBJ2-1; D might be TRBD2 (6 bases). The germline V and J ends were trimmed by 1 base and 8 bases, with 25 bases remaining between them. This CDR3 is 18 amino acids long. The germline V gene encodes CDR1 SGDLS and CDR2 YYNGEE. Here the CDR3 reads CASSVYGGGSDLGHEQFF. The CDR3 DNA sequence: TGTGCCAGCAGCGTATACGGGGGTGGTAGCGACCTCGGGCATGAGCAGTTCTTC.

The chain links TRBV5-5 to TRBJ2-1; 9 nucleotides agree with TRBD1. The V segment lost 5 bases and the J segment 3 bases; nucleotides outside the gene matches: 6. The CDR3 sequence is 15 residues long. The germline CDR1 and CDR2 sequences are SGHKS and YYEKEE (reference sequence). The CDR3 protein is CASRTGTGLYNEQFF. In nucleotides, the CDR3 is TGTGCCAGCAGAACCGGGACAGGGCTCTACAATGAGCAGTTCTTC. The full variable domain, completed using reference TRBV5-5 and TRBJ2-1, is DAGVTQSPTHLIKTRGQQVTLRCSPISGHKSVSWYQQVLGQGPQFIFQYYEKEERGRGNFPDRFSARQFPNYSSELNVNALLLGDSALYLCASRTGTGLYNEQFFGPGTRLTVL.

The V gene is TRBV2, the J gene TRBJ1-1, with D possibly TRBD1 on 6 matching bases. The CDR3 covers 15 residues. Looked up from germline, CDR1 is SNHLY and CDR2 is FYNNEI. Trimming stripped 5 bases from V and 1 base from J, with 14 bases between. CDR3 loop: CASSFSVTGNTEAFF. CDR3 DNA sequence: TGTGCCAGCAGTTTTTCCGTGACAGGGAACACTGAAGCTTTCTTT.

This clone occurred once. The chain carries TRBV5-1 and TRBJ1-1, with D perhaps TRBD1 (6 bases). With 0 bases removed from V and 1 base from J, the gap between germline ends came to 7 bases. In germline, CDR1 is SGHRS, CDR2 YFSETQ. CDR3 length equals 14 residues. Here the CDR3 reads CASSLGQENTEAFF. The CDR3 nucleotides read TGCGCCAGCAGCTTGGGACAGGAGAACACTGAAGCTTTCTTT.

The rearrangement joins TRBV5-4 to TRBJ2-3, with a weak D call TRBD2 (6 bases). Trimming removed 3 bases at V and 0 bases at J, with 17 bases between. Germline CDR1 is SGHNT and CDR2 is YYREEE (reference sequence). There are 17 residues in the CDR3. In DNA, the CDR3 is TGTGCCAGCAGCTCGGTTCGGAGGGGAGCGAGCACAGATACGCAGTATTTT. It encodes CASSSVRRGASTDTQYF. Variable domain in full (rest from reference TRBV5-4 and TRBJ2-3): ETGVTQSPTHLIKTRGQQVTLRCSSQSGHNTVSWYQQALGQGPQFIFQYYREEENGRGNFPPRFSGLQFPNYSSELNVNALELDDSALYLCASSSVRRGASTDTQYFGPGTRLTVL.